The T cell receptor beta chain described here comes from a study of cytomegalovirus exposure and HLA in healthy donors. General study findings and limits: In vitro data verified a few CMV-associated chains as specific for CMV antigens. A missense DCLRE1C variant was associated with V- and J-gene trimming of TCR beta chains in a later analysis, and an independent cohort replicated the association.

Points on this clone: Its target is not known.

Primers for the PCR totalled 60 Vbeta and 13 Jbeta. Assay: immunoSEQ multiplex PCR; the TCRdb copy retains only in-frame clones and omits some. The sample includes 200,000 to 250,000 clones, about 80% of them seen just once. V was pared by 0 bases and J by 2 bases, with 12 bases of the junction left unmatched. CDR1 is LNHDA and CDR2 is SQIVND in the germline V gene (reference sequence). This CDR3 region has 18 residues. The receptor was isolated from a middle-aged woman in good health and CMV-seropositive. Sequencing was carried out using PBMCs. J is TRBJ2-7 and V is TRBV19; TRBD1 agrees at 8 bases. The CDR3 DNA follows: TGTGCCAGTAGTATAGATCTATTCGGGACAGGCCCCACCTACGAGCAGTACTTC. As protein: CASSIDLFGTGPTYEQYF.